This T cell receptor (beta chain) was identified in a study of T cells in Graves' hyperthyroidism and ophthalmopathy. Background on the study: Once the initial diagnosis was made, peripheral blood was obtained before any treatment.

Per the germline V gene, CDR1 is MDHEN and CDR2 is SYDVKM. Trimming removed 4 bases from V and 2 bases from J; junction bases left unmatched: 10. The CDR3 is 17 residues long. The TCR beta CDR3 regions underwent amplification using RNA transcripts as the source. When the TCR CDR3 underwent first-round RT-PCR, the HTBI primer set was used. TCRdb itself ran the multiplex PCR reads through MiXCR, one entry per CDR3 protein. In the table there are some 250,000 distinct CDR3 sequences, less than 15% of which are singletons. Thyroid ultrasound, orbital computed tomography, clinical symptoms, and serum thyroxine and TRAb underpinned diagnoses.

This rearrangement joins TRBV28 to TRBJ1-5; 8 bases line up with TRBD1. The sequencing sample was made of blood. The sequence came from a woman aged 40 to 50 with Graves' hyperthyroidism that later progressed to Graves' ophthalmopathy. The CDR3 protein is CASSWIPGGYGNQPQHF. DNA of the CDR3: TGTGCCAGCAGTTGGATCCCAGGGGGCTATGGCAATCAGCCCCAGCATTTT.